This T cell receptor beta chain was captured in a study of blood T cell repertoires in COVID-19. At the level of the study: PBMCs, B-cell-depleted T cells, or T cells provided the cDNA or gDNA that made up the material.

Sequenced by immunoSEQ multiplex PCR; TCRdb stores in-frame clones only, minus some. The sample consists of about 140,000 clones, over 60% of them appearing once. Germline V CDR1 and CDR2: GTSNPN, SVGIG (reference sequence). The CDR3 is 14 amino acids. V gave up 0 bases and J gave up 0 bases, with 6 bases separating them. Living in roughly 25 US areas, the participants were between 18 and 89 years of age. The sequence was collected from a woman aged 45-65 years who had recovered from COVID-19. Sequenced input: PBMCs or T cells enriched from blood (not recorded which). This chain uses TRBV30 with TRBJ1-5; D is uncertain. CDR3 sequence (DNA): TGTGCCTGGAGTGTACGGTATAGCAATCAGCCCCAGCATTTT. Its translation: CAWSVRYSNQPQHF. The whole variable domain, filled in from reference TRBV30 and TRBJ1-5, reads SQTIHQWPATLVQPVGSPLSLECTVEGTSNPNLYWYRQAAGRGLQLLFYSVGIGQISSEVPQNLSASRPQDRQFILSSKKLLLSDSGFYLCAWSVRYSNQPQHFGDGTRLSIL.